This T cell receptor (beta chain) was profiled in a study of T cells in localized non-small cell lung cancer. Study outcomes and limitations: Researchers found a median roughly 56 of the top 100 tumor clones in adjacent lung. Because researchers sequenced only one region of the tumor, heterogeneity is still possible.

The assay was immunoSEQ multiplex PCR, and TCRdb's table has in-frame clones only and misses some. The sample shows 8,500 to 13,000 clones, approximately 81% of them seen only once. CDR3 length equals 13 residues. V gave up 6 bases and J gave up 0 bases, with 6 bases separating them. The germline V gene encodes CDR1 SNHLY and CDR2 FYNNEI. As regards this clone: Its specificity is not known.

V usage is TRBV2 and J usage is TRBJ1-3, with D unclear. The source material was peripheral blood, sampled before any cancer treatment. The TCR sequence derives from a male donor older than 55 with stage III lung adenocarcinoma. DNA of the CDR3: TGTGCCAGCAGGGAATACTCTGGAAACACCATATATTTT. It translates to CASREYSGNTIYF. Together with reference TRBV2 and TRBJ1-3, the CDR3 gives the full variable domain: EPEVTQTPSHQVTQMGQEVILRCVPISNHLYFYWYRQILGQKVEFLVSFYNNEISEKSEIFDDQFSVERPDGSNFTLKIRSTKLEDSAMYFCASREYSGNTIYFGEGSWLTVV.